This passage covers 9 T cell receptor beta chains from one sample sequenced in a study of blood T cells in healthy people across ages. A second PCR of roughly 6 to 12 cycles used a sample-barcoded 5' primer and a J-beta primer mix. TCRdb called the 5' RACE reads again in MiXCR, with one record for every CDR3 protein. The sample contains roughly 800,000 distinct CDR3 sequences, roughly 60% of which appear only once. Sequencing used blood. The source is a man aged 25-45 years in good health.

This sequence joins TRBV6-5 and TRBJ1-2, with unresolved D. The V gene lost 5 bases and the J gene lost 2 bases, with 15 bases spanning the gap. Looked up from germline, CDR1 is MNHEY and CDR2 is SVGAGI. The CDR3 sequence is 15 residues long. CDR3 protein: CASSASGAVNYGYTF. The CDR3 DNA sequence: TGTGCCAGCAGTGCTAGTGGAGCAGTCAACTATGGCTACACCTTC.

This clonotype was counted a single time. The gene calls are TRBV7-2 and TRBJ2-7; D remains ambiguous. CDR1 is SGHTA and CDR2 is FQGNSA in the germline V gene. This CDR3 region has 15 residues. V lost 5 bases to trimming and J lost 5 bases, with 19 bases between them. For the CDR3, the DNA is TGTGCCAGCAGCCCACCAAGCCTCTCCCCGGACGAGCAGTACTTC. This codes for CASSPPSLSPDEQYF.

A few counts support this clonotype. The chain employs TRBV20-1 and TRBJ1-5, with D perhaps TRBD1 (5 bases). Trimming cost V 3 bases and J 1 base, with 10 bases left between them. Germline CDR1 and CDR2: DFQATT and SNEGSKA (reference sequence). This CDR3 is 14 amino acids long. The CDR3 DNA follows: TGCAGTGCTAGGAGGGGAGAGAGCAATCAGCCCCAGCATTTT. Translating it yields CSARRGESNQPQHF.

This clonotype was counted between two and nine times. The chain joins TRBV10-3 to TRBJ2-7; 9 nucleotides match TRBD2. Germline V gene lookup returns CDR1 ENHRY and CDR2 SYGVKD. There are 14 residues in the CDR3. The trim removed 4 bases at V and 5 bases at J, leaving 6 bases unmatched. The CDR3 protein is CAISGRGLADEQYF. The CDR3 coding sequence is TGTGCCATCAGTGGTAGGGGACTAGCAGACGAGCAGTACTTC.

The gene calls are TRBV7-6 and TRBJ1-1; D might be TRBD1 (6 bases). V was clipped by 10 bases and J by 4 bases, with 16 bases between them. Germline V gene lookup returns CDR1 SGHVS and CDR2 FNYEAQ. The CDR3 contains 13 residues. For the CDR3, the DNA is TGTGCCACCAGGGGACGGATAGGCACTGAAGCTTTCTTT. Translating it yields CATRGRIGTEAFF.

The rearrangement joins TRBV13 to TRBJ2-4; possibly TRBD1 for D (6 bases). The DNA end is more similar to TRBJ2-7, so the J call may be wrong. The CDR3 totals 14 residues. Germline V lookup: CDR1 PRHDT, CDR2 FYEKMQ (reference sequence). CDR3 bases: TGTGCCAGCAGCTTACCGGTCAGGGGCTACGAGCAGTACTTC. Its translation is CASSLPVRGYEQYF.

This clonotype was recorded a few times. The rearrangement uses TRBV4-2 and TRBJ2-7; maybe TRBD2 (6 bases). The CDR3 contains 15 residues. The V gene's germline CDR1 is LGHNA and CDR2 YNFKEQ. V dropped 0 bases and J dropped 2 bases, with 11 bases sitting between them. The CDR3 coding sequence is TGTGCCAGCAGCCAAGAGGGGTCGGGGGCCTACGAGCAGTACTTC. This codes for CASSQEGSGAYEQYF.

The gene calls are TRBV20-1 and TRBJ2-3; no clear D. Germline loops: CDR1 DFQATT, CDR2 SNEGSKA (reference sequence). The V gene lost 3 bases and the J gene lost 5 bases, with 6 bases spanning the gap. The length of the CDR3 is 11 residues. CDR3 protein: CSASRGDTQYF. The CDR3 nucleotides read TGCAGTGCTAGTCGCGGAGATACGCAGTATTTT.

A few counts support this clonotype. The chain links TRBV4-3 to TRBJ2-1; 10 nucleotides line up with TRBD2. The CDR3 totals 18 residues. J lost 5 bases, V lost 4 bases, and 14 bases had no gene match. The V gene's germline CDR1 is LGHNA and CDR2 YSLEER. CDR3 amino acids: CASSLGRLWTSGNNEQFF. The CDR3 DNA is TGCGCCAGCAGCCTAGGAAGGTTGTGGACTAGCGGAAACAATGAGCAGTTCTTC.